Presented here are 10 T cell receptor beta chains from one specimen sequenced in a study of long-term antiretroviral therapy in people with HIV (dated by TCRdb to 2022 to 2024). The immunoSEQ hsTCRB v3.0 assay was used at survey level resolution to sequence the TRB variable region. The immuneACCESS repertoire file appears here via TCRdb, limited to in-frame rearrangements. These files lack a portion of the clones; in checked studies, under half of the deficit traces to unresolved V genes, and the cause of the others is not known. This sample has approximately 29,000 clones in its table, and over 75% of those were observed once. The ten largest clones add up to about a tenth of the sample. The sequencing here drew on unsorted PBMCs, taken 1.5 years before starting antiretroviral therapy. Receptor source: a man younger than 35 with HIV.

The chain is built from TRBV7-9 and TRBJ1-1; 10 positions match TRBD1. This CDR3 has 15 residues. The trim removed 5 bases at V and 4 bases at J, leaving 7 bases unmatched. Germline CDR1 reads SEHNR; CDR2 reads FQNEAQ (reference sequence). Here the CDR3 reads CASSPRDRGGTEAFF. The CDR3 nucleotides read TGTGCCAGCAGCCCTCGGGACAGGGGAGGCACTGAAGCTTTCTTT.

The V gene is TRBV4-1, the J gene TRBJ1-1; TRBD1 aligns across 9 bases. Germline values: CDR1 MGHRA, CDR2 YSYEKL. CDR3 length: 16 residues. V shed 6 bases, J shed 0 bases, and the junction held 8 bases outside the gene matches. The CDR3 region has the DNA TGCGCCAGCAGACGGGACAGGGAAAGCATGAACACTGAAGCTTTCTTT. It codes for CASRRDRESMNTEAFF.

The gene calls are TRBV13 and TRBJ2-7; 8 bases align to TRBD1. The trim removed 1 base at V and 3 bases at J, leaving 8 bases unmatched. This CDR3 is built from 16 residues. Germline V gene lookup returns CDR1 PRHDT and CDR2 FYEKMQ (reference sequence). The CDR3 loop reads CASSLARTGLNYEQYF. Here the CDR3 DNA reads TGTGCCAGCAGCTTAGCCCGGACAGGGCTGAACTACGAGCAGTACTTC.

The V gene is TRBV27, the J gene TRBJ2-7; 11 bases align to TRBD1. The CDR3 consists of 15 residues. The germline V gene has CDR1 MNHEY and CDR2 SMNVEV (reference sequence). Trimming removed 4 bases from V and 4 bases from J; junction bases left unmatched: 6. The CDR3 region is CASSYLGTGGYEQYF. Here the CDR3 DNA reads TGTGCCAGCAGTTACCTCGGGACAGGGGGTTACGAGCAGTACTTC.

This clone is medium-sized (0.01 to 0.1%) in the sample. The chain uses TRBV27 and TRBJ2-3; 8 nucleotides align to TRBD1. Germline trimming cut 5 bases from V and 1 base from J; bases unmatched to any gene: 11. The CDR3 contains 17 residues. CDR1 and CDR2 from the germline V gene are MNHEY and SMNVEV (reference sequence). The CDR3 nucleotides read TGTGCCAGCAGTGGACAGGGACTTGGAAACCGCACAGATACGCAGTATTTT. It yields the protein CASSGQGLGNRTDTQYF.

This rearrangement joins TRBV5-4 to TRBJ2-7; tentative D call: TRBD2 (6 bases). The V end lost 3 bases, the J end lost 5 bases, and 18 bases lay between the germline ends. The length of the CDR3 is 15 residues. Germline loops: CDR1 SGHNT, CDR2 YYREEE (reference sequence). CDR3 loop: CASSSPPGVANEQYF. As DNA, the CDR3 is TGTGCCAGCAGCTCCCCACCGGGAGTAGCCAACGAGCAGTACTTC.

CDR3 bases: TGTGCCAGTAGTATAGGGGGGCTCTACGAGCAGTACTTC. Translating gives CASSIGGLYEQYF. J is TRBJ2-7 and V is TRBV19; D possibly corresponds to TRBD1 (6 bases). Germline-derived CDR1 and CDR2 are LNHDA and SQIVND (reference sequence). The ends were cut back, 1 base at V and 3 bases at J, with 7 bases in the middle. This CDR3 has 13 residues.

This clone appeared once. The chain uses TRBV7-9 and TRBJ2-3, with D unclear. This CDR3 is 13 amino acids long. Trimming shortened V by 4 bases and J by 0 bases, and 5 bases separated the two germline ends. The V gene's germline CDR1 is SEHNR and CDR2 FQNEAQ (reference sequence). In DNA form, the CDR3 reads TGTGCCAGCAGCTCCTCTAGCACAGATACGCAGTATTTT. It codes for CASSSSSTDTQYF.

The rearrangement joins TRBV6-6 to TRBJ2-7; 8 bases are a match to TRBD2. The CDR3 covers 12 residues. V dropped 10 bases and J dropped 4; count of bases not matched to a gene: 6. Germline CDR1 MNHNY, CDR2 SVGAGI (reference sequence). The CDR3 DNA reads TGTGCCACCGGGGGGGCTATATACGAGCAGTACTTC. Its protein is CATGGAIYEQYF.

The rearrangement uses TRBV6-1 and TRBJ1-4, with unresolved D. Germline V CDR1 and CDR2: MNHNS, SASEGT. This CDR3 spans 14 amino acids. The germline V and J ends were trimmed by 1 base and 2 bases, with 5 bases remaining between them. CDR3 in amino acids: CASSEVFTNEKLFF. Written as DNA, the CDR3 is TGTGCCAGCAGTGAAGTCTTTACTAATGAAAAACTGTTTTTT.